This TCR beta chain stems from a study of regulatory T cells in long-lasting Graves disease (dated by TCRdb to about 2021). Describing the broader study: Persistent Graves' disease was defined as antithyroid drug treatment for over 5 years with persistently positive TSH receptor autoantibodies. This study used TCR sequencing and RNA sequencing of peripheral blood to compare persistent Graves' disease patients against newly diagnosed Graves' disease patients. The study was conducted in China and was registered as a clinical trial. A total of around 35 samples were covered by TCR sequencing, comprising some 13 persistent and around 20 newly diagnosed Graves' disease patients. In the clinical cohort, patients with persistent Graves' disease had used antithyroid drugs for an average of roughly 10 years.

Library generation was performed with multiplex PCR. The listed sequencing device is Illumina HiSeq 4000. To build TCR beta libraries, CDR3 regions were amplified by Arm-PCR using iRepertoire HTBI primers. Gel purification was performed on PCR products prior to sequencing. For the original study's pipeline: A total of 62 TRBV and some 15 TRBJ segments were identified across samples and were used for gene usage analysis of CDR3 amino acid clonotypes. COPE and FqMerger were used to merge the filtered high-quality paired reads into contigs. BLAST was used to align contigs to IMGT TRBV, TRBD and TRBJ reference genes, with CDR3 defined following IMGT. Any clonotype with a frequency above 0.1% was classified as a highly expanded clone. Repertoire diversity was measured by Shannon entropy, and V-J evenness by the Gini coefficient. A clonotype was considered public if more than one individual shared it. Through fastp at Q25 and MiXCR, TCRdb rebuilt clones from the public reads, retaining in-frame beta chains. Rows merge per CDR3 protein into single entries with the most common DNA and genes. V and J calls and clone size were set by TCRdb, not the authors. In this sample the table shows roughly 450,000 distinct CDR3 sequences, around 21% of which occur a single time. Under 9% of the sample comes from the top ten.

The germline V gene yields LGHNA for CDR1 and YSLEER for CDR2. Inclusive of the bounding cysteine and phenylalanine, the CDR3 is 20 residues long. Only the CDR3 DNA is retained, 60 bases long and in frame from the first base. V is clipped by 0 bases and J by 4 bases, and the sequence between their germline boundaries is 22 bases long. In the case of this clonotype: Its antigen remains undetermined. No base-level quality is on record; no much larger clone is a single base apart.

The time point label for this specimen denotes: persistent/refractory GD, antithyroid drugs over 5 years with positive TRAb. RNA was extracted from PBMCs in TRIzol for both TCR sequencing and RNA sequencing. Graves' disease was diagnosed according to American Thyroid Association guidelines. Patients for the study were recruited at an endocrinology department in Xi'an, China. Each patient gave approximately 8.8 milliliters of peripheral blood, collected in an EDTA anticoagulant tube. Ficoll Paque Plus density gradient separation was used to isolate PBMCs, and no further T cell sorting was performed. An Agilent 2100 Bioanalyzer and agarose gel were used to check RNA quality, and a NanoDrop 2000 was used to measure RNA concentration. The research as a whole found: Compared with newly diagnosed patients, persistent Graves' disease patients had lower TCR Shannon entropy and fewer highly expanded clones, which suggests clonal expansion. Preferential use of TRBV28, TRBJ1-2 and TRBJ2-5 was observed in persistent disease, whereas TRBV20-1 and TRBJ2-1 were favored in newly diagnosed disease. More public clonotypes were shared among persistent patients (more than 2,500) than among newly diagnosed patients (approximately 1,000). Sequencing and analysis were limited to the TCR beta chain. As a limitation, the authors acknowledged that the small sample size may reduce accuracy. Peripheral blood alone was examined, since thyroid tissue, which constituted the primary lesion, could not be accessed.

The clonotype comes from a female donor with Graves disease. Recombination linked TRBV4-3 to TRBJ1-6, with TRBD1 perhaps the D gene, on 5 matching bases. Sequences were derived from peripheral blood mononuclear cells (PBMCs), sampled when the disease was refractory, from a patient treated with antithyroid drugs. The base sequence is TGCGCCAGCAGCCAAGAACGGCGGCTTTGGGGCTCAATTTATAATTCACCCCTCCACTTT. Its protein reads: CASSQERRLWGSIYNSPLHF.